This note documents a single T cell receptor (beta chain) sequence. These data are taken from a study of blood T cell repertoires in COVID-19. Turning to the study itself: Samples taken during acute and convalescent COVID-19 were collected in the United States, Italy and Spain.

In the original workflow: Amplification with reference gene primers provided the estimates of nucleated cell counts. Method: immunoSEQ multiplex PCR; TCRdb's copy keeps in-frame clones and lacks some. V and J calls and clone size come straight from that table; D and trimming were deduced from the DNA. The sample has about 270,000 clones, about 87% seen once. Sequenced sample: peripheral blood. The TCR sequence derives from a human donor in a cohort sampled during active COVID-19.

The CDR3 nucleotides read TGTGCCAGCAGCTTAGAAAACGGGAGGGCAGGGGAGACCCAGTACTTC. It translates to CASSLENGRAGETQYF. The chain combines TRBV11-3 with TRBJ2-5; TRBD2 agrees at 8 bases. Germline loops: CDR1 SGHNT, CDR2 YENEEA. The CDR3 is 16 amino acids. V lost 0 bases, J lost 5 bases, and 8 bases stayed unmatched.